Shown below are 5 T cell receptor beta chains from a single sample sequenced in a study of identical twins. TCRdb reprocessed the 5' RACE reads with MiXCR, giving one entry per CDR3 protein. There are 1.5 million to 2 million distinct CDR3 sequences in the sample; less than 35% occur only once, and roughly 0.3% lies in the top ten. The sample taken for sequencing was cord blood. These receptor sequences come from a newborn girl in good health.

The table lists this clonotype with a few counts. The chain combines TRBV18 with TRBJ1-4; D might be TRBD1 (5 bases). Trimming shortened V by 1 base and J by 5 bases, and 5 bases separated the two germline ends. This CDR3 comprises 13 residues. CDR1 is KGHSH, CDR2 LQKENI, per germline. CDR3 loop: CASSPHRNEKLFF. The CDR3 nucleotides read TGTGCCAGCTCACCACACAGGAATGAAAAACTGTTTTTT.

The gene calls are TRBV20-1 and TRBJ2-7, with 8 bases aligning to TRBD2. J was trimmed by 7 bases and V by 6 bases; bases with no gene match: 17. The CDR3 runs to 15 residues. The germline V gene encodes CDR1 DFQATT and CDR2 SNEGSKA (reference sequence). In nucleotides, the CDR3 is TGCAGTGCAAAATCGGGGGGGGGCCTGAACAATGAGCAGTACTTC. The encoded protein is CSAKSGGGLNNEQYF.

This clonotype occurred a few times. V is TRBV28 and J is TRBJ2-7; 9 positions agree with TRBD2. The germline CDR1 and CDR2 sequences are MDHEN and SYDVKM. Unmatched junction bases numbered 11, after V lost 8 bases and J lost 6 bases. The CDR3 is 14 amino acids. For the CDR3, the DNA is TGTGCCAGCCGTCCGCGGGAGGGCCTGGGCGAGCAGTACTTC. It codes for CASRPREGLGEQYF.

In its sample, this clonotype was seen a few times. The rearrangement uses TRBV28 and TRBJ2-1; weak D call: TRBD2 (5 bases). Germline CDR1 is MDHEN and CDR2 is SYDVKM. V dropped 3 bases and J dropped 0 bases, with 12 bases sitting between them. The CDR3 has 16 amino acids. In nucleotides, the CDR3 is TGTGCCAGCAGTTTTAGGACGGGGAGCTCCTACAATGAGCAGTTCTTC. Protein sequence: CASSFRTGSSYNEQFF.

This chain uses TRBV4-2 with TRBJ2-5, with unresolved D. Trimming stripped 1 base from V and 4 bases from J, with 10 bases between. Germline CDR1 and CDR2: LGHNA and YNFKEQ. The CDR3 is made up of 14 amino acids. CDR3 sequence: CASSQGIGSETQYF. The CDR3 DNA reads TGTGCCAGCAGCCAAGGGATAGGCTCAGAGACCCAGTACTTC.